This TCR beta chain was recorded in a study of cytomegalovirus exposure and HLA in healthy donors. Findings and limits, study-wide: Near-uniform donor sequencing depth was presumed by presence/absence analyses. For TCR beta chains, V- and J-gene trimming was later linked to a missense DCLRE1C variant.

All donors participated as healthy donors of bone marrow. Use of 60 Vbeta and 13 Jbeta primers characterized the PCR. Only in-frame clones appear in the TCRdb table, and some are missing; sequencing was by immunoSEQ multiplex PCR. The sample gives 300,000 or so clones, just under 85% of which show up once; about 2% is in the top ten. As to this clone: The antigen is undetermined.

The CDR3 loop spans 14 amino acids. V was trimmed by 0 bases and J by 4 bases, leaving 4 bases between them. Germline V gene lookup returns CDR1 SEHNR and CDR2 FQNEAQ (reference sequence). This TCR derives from a middle-aged woman in good health and CMV-seropositive. The V gene is TRBV7-9, the J gene TRBJ1-6; D uncertain. Specimen: PBMCs. The CDR3 DNA reads TGTGCCAGCAGCTTAGCCGGGTATAATTCACCCCTCCACTTT. Translating it yields CASSLAGYNSPLHF.